The 30 T cell receptor beta chains below come from one sample, sequenced in a study of cytomegalovirus exposure and HLA in healthy donors (dated 2017 in TCRdb). Library creation used the immunoSEQ multiplex PCR assay. For the multiplex PCR, a mixture combining 60 forward primers for TCR Vbeta segments and 13 reverse primers for TCR Jbeta segments was used. TCRdb retrieved this table from immuneACCESS and kept in-frame rearrangements only. Not all clones are present; in checked studies, unresolved V genes account for under half, and no reason is known for the remainder. The sample table lists 150,000 to 180,000 clones, 65% to 75% of them with a count of one. The ten largest clones represent approximately 2.6% of the sample. What was sequenced was PBMCs. The receptors here all came from a man in his late teens or twenties in good health and CMV-seronegative.

V gene TRBV2 combines with J gene TRBJ2-5; the match to TRBD1 covers 11 bases. The germline gives CDR1 SNHLY, CDR2 FYNNEI. This CDR3 is 16 amino acids long. Losses at the gene ends were 1 base for V and 5 bases for J; bases not matched to a gene: 6. Here the CDR3 reads CASSEGPGQGGETQYF. The CDR3 DNA reads TGTGCCAGCAGTGAAGGACCGGGACAGGGGGGGGAGACCCAGTACTTC.

This clone was seen a handful of times. The gene calls are TRBV9 and TRBJ1-2; 11 bases line up with TRBD1. Trimming cost V 0 bases and J 5 bases; bases outside gene matches: 6. The length of the CDR3 is 16 residues. The germline V gene has CDR1 SGDLS and CDR2 YYNGEE. This CDR3 reads CASSVDSGTGGYGYTF. The CDR3 bases are TGTGCCAGCAGCGTAGATTCTGGGACAGGGGGGTATGGCTACACCTTC. The full variable domain, with the rest looked up from reference TRBV9 and TRBJ1-2, is DSGVTQTPKHLITATGQRVTLRCSPRSGDLSVYWYQQSLDQGLQFLIQYYNGEERAKGNILERFSAQQFPDLHSELNLSSLELGDSALYFCASSVDSGTGGYGYTFGSGTRLTVV.

The V and J genes are TRBV5-4 and TRBJ1-6; D remains unclear. Per the germline V gene, CDR1 is SGHNT and CDR2 is YYREEE (reference sequence). V was pared by 4 bases and J by 5 bases, with 16 bases between. The CDR3 is made up of 16 amino acids. The CDR3 spells CASSPSGRGNNSPLHF. Here the CDR3 DNA reads TGTGCCAGCAGCCCATCTGGGCGGGGAAATAATTCACCCCTCCACTTT. The complete variable domain, with remaining parts taken from reference TRBV5-4 and TRBJ1-6, reads ETGVTQSPTHLIKTRGQQVTLRCSSQSGHNTVSWYQQALGQGPQFIFQYYREEENGRGNFPPRFSGLQFPNYSSELNVNALELDDSALYLCASSPSGRGNNSPLHFGNGTRLTVT.

This clone was counted once. The genes are TRBV19 and TRBJ1-5; TRBD1 aligns across 11 bases. The CDR3 extends over 17 amino acids. V shed 3 bases and J 3 bases; nucleotides not matched to a gene: 7. The germline gives CDR1 LNHDA, CDR2 SQIVND (reference sequence). The CDR3 spells CASSITPGQGVNQPQHF. The CDR3 region has the DNA TGTGCCAGTAGTATCACTCCGGGACAGGGGGTCAATCAGCCCCAGCATTTT.

The chain couples TRBV6-5 to TRBJ1-2; 11 bases are a match to TRBD1. The CDR3 consists of 14 residues. J lost 12 bases, V lost 6 bases, and 12 bases had no gene match. Germline values: CDR1 MNHEY, CDR2 SVGAGI. CDR3 in amino acids: CASRPDRGLMLDTF. The CDR3 region has the DNA TGTGCCAGCAGGCCGGACAGGGGGCTTATGTTGGACACCTTC.

This chain joins TRBV6-1 and TRBJ1-2, with D uncertain. Germline V CDR1 and CDR2: MNHNS, SASEGT. V shed 6 bases and J shed 2 bases, with 7 bases lying between them. The CDR3 runs 12 residues. The CDR3 is CASSGVNYGYTF. CDR3 nucleotides: TGTGCCAGCAGCGGGGTCAACTATGGCTACACCTTC.

The V gene is TRBV5-1, the J gene TRBJ1-4, with TRBD1 matching 7 bases. This CDR3 has 16 amino acids. Germline-derived CDR1 and CDR2 are SGHRS and YFSETQ. J gave up 6 bases and V 3 bases, and 11 bases lay outside the gene matches. The CDR3 loop is CASSYDTGALDEKLFF. Here the CDR3 DNA reads TGCGCCAGCAGCTATGATACAGGGGCTCTCGATGAAAAACTGTTTTTT.

This clone was found a few times. V is TRBV4-3 and J is TRBJ1-4; D unresolved. CDR3 length: 16 amino acids. Trimming pared 0 bases from V and 4 bases from J, leaving 12 bases between. From germline, CDR1 is LGHNA and CDR2 YSLEER. CDR3 sequence: CASSQDIGGYNEKLFF. The CDR3 nucleotides are TGCGCCAGCAGCCAAGATATTGGAGGGTATAATGAAAAACTGTTTTTT.

CDR3 DNA sequence: TGTGCCAGCAGTGAAGCGGAGGAGTATGGCTACACCTTC. Encoded protein: CASSEAEEYGYTF. J is TRBJ1-2 and V is TRBV6-1, with D hard to call. There are 13 residues in the CDR3. The V gene lost 0 bases and the J gene lost 5 bases, with 7 bases spanning the gap. Looked up from germline, CDR1 is MNHNS and CDR2 is SASEGT.

Remarks on this clone: The junction differs from germline at one of its ends, possibly a read error. V is TRBV7-9 and J is TRBJ2-5; 9 bases fit TRBD2. The J call may be in error: the DNA end matches TRBJ2-7 better. CDR1 SEHNR and CDR2 FQNEAQ come from the germline V gene (reference sequence). The length of the CDR3 is 16 residues. The CDR3 sequence: CSSSPLRSGGTNEQYF. CDR3 DNA: TGTTCCAGCAGCCCCCTTCGTAGCGGGGGAACGAACGAGCAGTACTTC.

The table lists this clone with a count of one. This chain links TRBV5-5 with TRBJ1-4, with 7 bases that match TRBD1. The CDR3 length is 17 residues. The V gene's germline CDR1 is SGHKS and CDR2 YYEKEE (reference sequence). Trimming removed 6 bases from V and 4 bases from J; junction bases left unmatched: 15. DNA of the CDR3: TGTGCCAGCACCGACTACCCTGACAGGGTGAATAATGAAAAACTGTTTTTT. Translated: CASTDYPDRVNNEKLFF.

About this clone itself: In the same sample, other DNA sequences code for this CDR3. The CDR3: CASSQGPGGAETYEQYF. In DNA form, the CDR3 reads TGCGCCAGCAGCCAAGGACCCGGGGGGGCGGAAACCTACGAGCAGTACTTC. The chain is built from TRBV4-3 and TRBJ2-7; 8 bases line up with TRBD2. V shed 1 base, J shed 2 bases, and the junction held 10 bases outside the gene matches. Germline lookup yields CDR1 LGHNA and CDR2 YSLEER. The CDR3 sequence is 17 residues long.

CDR3 residues: CASSLGTGGNQPQHF. CDR3 in DNA: TGTGCCAGCAGCTTAGGGACAGGGGGCAATCAGCCCCAGCATTTT. The chain carries TRBV7-3 and TRBJ1-5; 10 bases line up with TRBD1. The V and J ends lost 2 bases and 2 bases, in that order; junction bases with no gene match: 0. CDR3 size: 15 residues. Germline V lookup: CDR1 SGHTA, CDR2 FQGTGA.

The chain combines TRBV19 with TRBJ2-1, with 9 bases identical to TRBD2. The length of the CDR3 is 15 residues. In germline, CDR1 is LNHDA, CDR2 SQIVND (reference sequence). Trimming at V came to 6 bases and at J to 2 bases, leaving 5 bases not matched to a gene. CDR3 residues: CASRQERGAYNEQFF. CDR3 in DNA: TGTGCCAGTAGACAAGAGCGGGGGGCCTACAATGAGCAGTTCTTC.

The table lists this clone with a few counts. The chain employs TRBV7-2 and TRBJ1-5; 10 bases fit TRBD1. The junction had 7 bases not matched to a gene; V was cut back by 6 bases and J by 5 bases. Looked up from germline, CDR1 is SGHTA and CDR2 is FQGNSA. The CDR3 sequence is 15 residues long. The CDR3 is CASRGGTGEYQPQHF. CDR3 nucleotides: TGTGCCAGCAGGGGTGGGACAGGGGAATATCAGCCCCAGCATTTT.

This clone has a single count. The rearrangement links TRBV18 to TRBJ2-3; 11 bases fit TRBD2. In germline, CDR1 is KGHSH, CDR2 LQKENI. CDR3 length: 17 residues. V lost 6 bases, J lost 5 bases, and 13 bases stayed unmatched. The CDR3 here is CASSPVGSSGGLDTQYF. The DNA of the CDR3 is TGTGCCAGCTCTCCAGTCGGGTCTAGCGGGGGGCTAGATACGCAGTATTTT.

This clone was picked up a small number of times. This chain uses TRBV7-2 with TRBJ2-7; D is unclear. Looked up from germline, CDR1 is SGHTA and CDR2 is FQGNSA. The V and J ends lost 3 bases and 0 bases respectively, with 3 bases between them. The CDR3 has 12 residues. In DNA form, the CDR3 reads TGTGCCAGCAGCTTCGTCTCCTACGAGCAGTACTTC. Its translation is CASSFVSYEQYF.

This clone came up a few times. V usage is TRBV6-5 and J usage is TRBJ2-1, with D maybe TRBD1 (6 bases). Germline V gives CDR1 MNHEY, CDR2 SVGAGI. CDR3 length: 14 residues. The V end lost 5 bases, the J end lost 7 bases, and 15 bases lay between the germline ends. This chain's CDR3 is CASSRALQGNEQFF. The CDR3 nucleotides read TGTGCCAGCAGTCGGGCCCTACAGGGAAATGAGCAGTTCTTC.

The chain employs TRBV29-1 and TRBJ1-2, with a weak D call TRBD1 (6 bases). CDR1 is SQVTM, CDR2 ANQGSEA, per germline. This CDR3 comprises 12 residues. The V gene lost 4 bases and the J gene lost 5 bases, with 11 bases spanning the gap. The CDR3: CSVVNREYGYTF. The CDR3 coding sequence is TGCAGCGTTGTTAACAGGGAGTATGGCTACACCTTC.

This chain joins TRBV19 and TRBJ2-7, with a tentative D call TRBD1 (6 bases). Germline V CDR1 and CDR2: LNHDA, SQIVND (reference sequence). The CDR3 has 14 amino acids. V was pared by 6 bases and J by 3 bases, with 15 bases between. The CDR3 nucleotides read TGTGCCAGTAGCCAAACGACCAGGGGCTACGAGCAGTACTTC. The encoded protein is CASSQTTRGYEQYF.

This clone was seen a few times. Germline is not matched at one junction end, which may reflect a read error. The gene calls are TRBV5-1 and TRBJ1-5, with a possible D match to TRBD1 (5 bases). Germline lookup yields CDR1 SGHRS and CDR2 YFSETQ. The CDR3 covers 13 residues. CDR3 nucleotides: TGCGTCAGCAGCCCCACGACCGGGGGTTCCCAGCATTTT. This sequence encodes CVSSPTTGGSQHF.

The gene calls are TRBV5-1 and TRBJ1-6; tentative D call: TRBD1 (6 bases). In germline, CDR1 is SGHRS, CDR2 YFSETQ. CDR3 length: 15 amino acids. V lost 4 bases to trimming and J lost 10 bases, with 18 bases between them. In DNA form, the CDR3 reads TGCGCCAGCAGCACCTCACAGGGATCGGGATCACCCCTCCACTTT. It translates to CASSTSQGSGSPLHF.

V and J are TRBV16 and TRBJ1-1; no definite D call. Germline values: CDR1 KGHSY, CDR2 FQNENV. Trimming left V 2 bases short and J 5 bases short, with 12 bases between. The CDR3 runs to 14 residues. CDR3 in amino acids: CASSQVLLRTEAFF. As DNA, the CDR3 is TGTGCCAGCAGCCAAGTCTTACTAAGGACTGAAGCTTTCTTT.

This chain joins TRBV4-2 and TRBJ1-5; D remains unclear. The V gene lost 1 base and the J gene lost 0 bases, with 10 bases spanning the gap. Per germline, CDR1 LGHNA and CDR2 YNFKEQ. This CDR3 has 16 residues. The CDR3 reads CASSQVPGSSNQPQHF. The CDR3 DNA sequence: TGTGCCAGCAGCCAAGTGCCAGGTAGTAGCAATCAGCCCCAGCATTTT.

The chain uses TRBV11-2 and TRBJ1-2; unclear D gene. The germline V and J ends were trimmed by 0 bases and 4 bases, with 12 bases remaining between them. Germline loops: CDR1 SGHAT, CDR2 FQNNGV. The CDR3 covers 15 residues. The CDR3 DNA is TGTGCCAGCAGCTTAGACCGGACTGGGTTCTATGGCTACACCTTC. Translating it yields CASSLDRTGFYGYTF.

CDR3 in DNA: TGTGCCAGCAGCTTAGCGGGACAGCTGAACACTGAAGCTTTCTTT. Translated: CASSLAGQLNTEAFF. V and J are TRBV7-9 and TRBJ1-1; 7 bases align to TRBD1. Germline CDR1 reads SEHNR; CDR2 reads FQNEAQ (reference sequence). The J segment lost 0 bases and the V segment lost 0 bases, leaving 1 base of the junction unmatched. The CDR3 sequence is 15 residues long.

This clone was detected only a few times. This rearrangement joins TRBV9 to TRBJ2-2; TRBD1 matches at 9 bases. The CDR3 is 16 amino acids. V dropped 4 bases and J dropped 5; count of bases not matched to a gene: 9. Per the germline V gene, CDR1 is SGDLS and CDR2 is YYNGEE. The DNA for the CDR3 is TGTGCCAGCAGCCCTCGGACAGGGGCCCGAACCGGGGAGCTGTTTTTT. It yields the protein CASSPRTGARTGELFF.

This chain links TRBV5-5 with TRBJ2-2; D is undetermined. Per the germline V gene, CDR1 is SGHKS and CDR2 is YYEKEE (reference sequence). V was clipped by 1 base and J by 0 bases, with 10 bases between them. CDR3 size: 16 residues. CDR3 DNA: TGTGCCAGCAGCTTGCTAAAACTGACGAACACCGGGGAGCTGTTTTTT. It yields the protein CASSLLKLTNTGELFF.

V gene TRBV7-2 combines with J gene TRBJ2-5, with D possibly matching TRBD2 (5 bases). Germline V gene data show CDR1 as SGHTA and CDR2 as FQGNSA. The V end lost 5 bases, the J end lost 7 bases, and 14 bases lay between the germline ends. The CDR3 covers 13 residues. In nucleotides, the CDR3 is TGTGCCAGCAGCCCGCCGCTAGCTCGGACCCAGTACTTC. Protein sequence: CASSPPLARTQYF.

CDR3 sequence: CASSYSGLGRTEAFF. CDR3 bases: TGTGCCAGCAGTTACTCCGGCCTCGGGAGGACTGAAGCTTTCTTT. V gene TRBV6-5 combines with J gene TRBJ1-1, with D unresolved. CDR1 MNHEY and CDR2 SVGAGI come from the germline V gene. The ends were cut back, 0 bases at V and 5 bases at J, with 13 bases in the middle. This CDR3 has 15 residues.